This T cell receptor beta chain stems from a study of cytomegalovirus exposure and HLA in healthy donors. Study as a whole: Of all 400 or so donors who were genotyped, 80% to 85% belonged to the Caucasian-associated ancestry cluster.

Primers for the PCR totalled 60 Vbeta and 13 Jbeta. Sequenced by immunoSEQ multiplex PCR; TCRdb stores in-frame clones only, minus some. The table has 85,000 to 120,000 clones, more than 75% seen once; the top ten hold around 5.8%. Of note for this clone: Its target is not known.

In nominal health when sampled, donors likely had unrecorded immune exposures nonetheless. General study findings and limits: As confirmed in vitro, a few CMV-associated chains were specific for CMV antigens. Reports indicate that TCR beta sequences accurately predicted the HLA-A and HLA-B alleles of most subjects.

V was shortened by 4 bases and J by 3 bases, with 10 bases between the two germline ends. This CDR3 is built from 14 residues. Per germline, CDR1 MGHDK and CDR2 SYGVNS. The source of this sequence is a woman aged 50 to 60 in good health and CMV-seropositive. Sample: PBMCs. The chain combines TRBV25-1 with TRBJ1-5; tentative D call: TRBD1 (6 bases). The CDR3 reads CASSGGRANQPQHF. The DNA of the CDR3 is TGTGCCAGCAGTGGGGGGCGCGCCAATCAGCCCCAGCATTTT.